These 24 T cell receptor beta chains came from one sample sequenced in a study of cytomegalovirus exposure and HLA in healthy donors. The PCR was carried out with 60 Vbeta primers and 13 Jbeta primers. The data were produced by immunoSEQ multiplex PCR, yet TCRdb's version contains in-frame clones alone and is incomplete. In the table there are around 150,000 clones, around 85% of which are singletons. Sequencing was carried out using PBMCs. The receptors stem from a man aged 35 to 55 in good health and CMV-seropositive.

The chain uses TRBV7-3 and TRBJ2-7; TRBD1 is a possible D gene (5 bases). V lost 6 bases and J 6 bases, leaving 18 bases between the germline ends. Germline values: CDR1 SGHTA, CDR2 FQGTGA. This CDR3 is 14 amino acids long. Here the CDR3 DNA reads TGTGCCAGCAGTTCCGGATCCCCTACAGGCGAGCAGTACTTC. This codes for CASSSGSPTGEQYF.

In its sample, this clone was seen a few times. The chain links TRBV6-1 to TRBJ1-5; D is unresolved. This CDR3 is 14 amino acids long. The ends were cut back, 5 bases at V and 6 bases at J, with 14 bases in the middle. Germline CDR1 reads MNHNS; CDR2 reads SASEGT. The CDR3: CASSLTGRSQPQHF. The CDR3 coding sequence is TGTGCCAGCAGTTTGACGGGGAGGAGTCAGCCCCAGCATTTT.

J is TRBJ1-4 and V is TRBV4-3; D call uncertain. Germline-derived CDR1 and CDR2 are LGHNA and YSLEER. The V and J ends lost 3 bases and 3 bases respectively, with 8 bases between them. The CDR3 runs to 14 residues. DNA of the CDR3: TGCGCCAGCAGCCAGGGAGGTGCTAATGAAAAACTGTTTTTT. Its protein product is CASSQGGANEKLFF.

This chain uses TRBV7-3 with TRBJ2-1, with D maybe TRBD1 (7 bases). The CDR3 is 14 residues long. Germline V gene lookup returns CDR1 SGHTA and CDR2 FQGTGA. Trimming took off 6 bases at V and 7 bases at J, with 16 bases between the two ends. This chain's CDR3 is CASRGAGGRNEQFF. The DNA of the CDR3 is TGTGCCAGCAGGGGCGCAGGGGGGCGAAATGAGCAGTTCTTC.

V usage is TRBV19 and J usage is TRBJ1-2; TRBD1 agrees at 10 bases. The V and J ends lost 7 bases and 8 bases, in that order; junction bases with no gene match: 10. The germline V gene has CDR1 LNHDA and CDR2 SQIVND (reference sequence). There are 14 residues in the CDR3. CDR3 nucleotides: TGTGCCAGTACCGCCGACAGGGGGCTCGGGGGCTACACCTTC. It translates to CASTADRGLGGYTF.

The V call is TRBV7-9, the J call TRBJ2-3; possibly TRBD2 for D (5 bases). Deletions cut 5 bases from V and 2 bases from J, with 11 bases between. The CDR3 is 14 residues long. Germline CDR1 SEHNR, CDR2 FQNEAQ (reference sequence). The chain's CDR3 is CASSPTRITDTQYF. The CDR3 DNA follows: TGTGCCAGCAGCCCCACTAGAATCACAGATACGCAGTATTTT.

V gene TRBV4-1 combines with J gene TRBJ2-3; TRBD1 aligns across 7 bases. V shed 2 bases, J shed 1 base, and the junction held 0 bases outside the gene matches. The CDR3 has 14 residues. Germline CDR1 and CDR2: MGHRA and YSYEKL. The CDR3: CASSQTGGTDTQYF. For the CDR3, the DNA is TGCGCCAGCAGCCAAACAGGGGGCACAGATACGCAGTATTTT.

A single count supports this clone. The chain couples TRBV27 to TRBJ2-1; TRBD2 matches at 7 bases. The germline V gene has CDR1 MNHEY and CDR2 SMNVEV (reference sequence). The length of the CDR3 is 11 residues. The V gene end was trimmed by 11 bases and the J gene end by 5 bases; junction bases not matched to a gene: 3. The CDR3 loop is CARGTNNEQFF. CDR3 sequence (DNA): TGTGCCCGGGGGACTAACAATGAGCAGTTCTTC.

This clone has only one observation. V is TRBV5-1 and J is TRBJ1-1; D ambiguous. The CDR3 length is 13 residues. Trimming pared 0 bases from V and 6 bases from J, leaving 9 bases between. Looked up from germline, CDR1 is SGHRS and CDR2 is YFSETQ. The CDR3, as DNA: TGCGCCAGCAGCTTGGTGGGGAGGGCTGAAGCTTTCTTT. This encodes CASSLVGRAEAFF. The variable domain in full, with the rest retrieved from reference TRBV5-1 and TRBJ1-1, is KAGVTQTPRYLIKTRGQQVTLSCSPISGHRSVSWYQQTPGQGLQFLFEYFSETQRNKGNFPGRFSGRQFSNSRSEMNVSTLELGDSALYLCASSLVGRAEAFFGQGTRLTVV.

The chain has TRBV7-8 and TRBJ2-7, with 12 bases identical to TRBD2. In germline, CDR1 is SGHVS, CDR2 FQNEAQ. There are 16 residues in the CDR3. V shed 0 bases and J 4 bases; nucleotides not matched to a gene: 4. The CDR3 sequence is CASSLATSGRGYEQYF. CDR3 DNA: TGTGCCAGCAGCTTAGCGACTAGCGGGAGAGGGTACGAGCAGTACTTC.

The V and J genes are TRBV6-5 and TRBJ1-1, with 7 bases matching TRBD1. The V segment lost 5 bases and the J segment 9 bases; nucleotides outside the gene matches: 12. There are 14 residues in the CDR3. The V gene's germline CDR1 is MNHEY and CDR2 SVGAGI. DNA for the CDR3: TGTGCCAGCAGTCCTCGGGACAGAACCACCAAAGCTTTCTTT. Its protein product is CASSPRDRTTKAFF.

This chain links TRBV30 with TRBJ2-1; D is undetermined. The CDR3 totals 11 residues. The germline CDR1 and CDR2 sequences are GTSNPN and SVGIG (reference sequence). V was trimmed by 0 bases and J by 7 bases, leaving 4 bases between them. CDR3 nucleotides: TGTGCCTGGAGTGTCTTAAATGAGCAGTTCTTC. It is translated as CAWSVLNEQFF.

This clone has a handful of counts. V is TRBV6-5 and J is TRBJ2-5; D gene unclear. The CDR3 extends over 16 amino acids. V gave up 4 bases and J gave up 6 bases, with 21 bases separating them. From germline, CDR1 is MNHEY and CDR2 SVGAGI. The CDR3 reads CASSFRSSSALQTQYF. In nucleotides, the CDR3 is TGTGCCAGCAGTTTCCGCAGTAGCTCAGCCCTCCAGACCCAGTACTTC.

The V call is TRBV2, the J call TRBJ2-1, with 14 bases aligning to TRBD2. After removal of 8 bases from V and 7 bases from J, the junction contained 1 base not matched to a gene. The CDR3 is made up of 13 amino acids. Germline V gene lookup returns CDR1 SNHLY and CDR2 FYNNEI. The CDR3 bases are TGTGCCAGCGGGACTAGCGGGAGTAATGAGCAGTTCTTC. Translating gives CASGTSGSNEQFF.

The chain joins TRBV27 to TRBJ2-7; D is ambiguous. V lost 8 bases and J lost 0, with 17 bases in between. The CDR3 spans 15 residues. Germline V gene sequence: CDR1 MNHEY, CDR2 SMNVEV (reference sequence). This CDR3 is CASRRDVASSYEQYF. The CDR3 DNA sequence: TGTGCCAGCCGCAGAGACGTAGCAAGCTCCTACGAGCAGTACTTC.

As to this clone: One end of the junction is discordant with germline, which a read error may explain. The DNA of the CDR3 is TGCGCCAGCAGCACCGGACAGGTGCGGTATGTCTACACCTTC. Its protein product is CASSTGQVRYVYTF. The chain couples TRBV5-1 to TRBJ1-2; 7 positions agree with TRBD1. Germline V gene lookup returns CDR1 SGHRS and CDR2 YFSETQ. CDR3 size: 14 residues.

This clone was seen only a few times. The rearrangement uses TRBV6-5 and TRBJ1-2; 7 bases line up with TRBD1. Per germline, CDR1 MNHEY and CDR2 SVGAGI. The CDR3 is made up of 14 amino acids. V dropped 5 bases and J dropped 3; count of bases not matched to a gene: 6. The CDR3 nucleotides read TGTGCCAGCAGTAACAGGGGTTCGGACTATGGCTACACCTTC. Its protein product is CASSNRGSDYGYTF.

The V call is TRBV10-3, the J call TRBJ2-7; TRBD1 is a possible D gene (6 bases). From germline, CDR1 is ENHRY and CDR2 SYGVKD. This CDR3 is 13 amino acids long. V lost 2 bases and J lost 5, with 10 bases in between. CDR3 sequence (DNA): TGTGCCATCAGTGAGAACAGGGTCCACGAGCAGTACTTC. It yields the protein CAISENRVHEQYF.

This rearrangement joins TRBV2 to TRBJ1-2; 7 positions match TRBD1. This CDR3 contains 13 residues. V lost 5 bases, J lost 4 bases, and 4 bases stayed unmatched. Germline CDR1 is SNHLY and CDR2 is FYNNEI. The DNA of the CDR3 is TGTGCCAGCAGTCCGGACAGGATCTATGGCTACACCTTC. Protein sequence: CASSPDRIYGYTF.

The chain links TRBV2 to TRBJ2-2, with 11 bases lining up with TRBD1. The CDR3 runs to 18 residues. The junction had 11 bases not matched to a gene; V was cut back by 4 bases and J by 4 bases. The germline V gene has CDR1 SNHLY and CDR2 FYNNEI. CDR3: CASSAKWTGGMSTGELFF. The CDR3 DNA follows: TGTGCCAGCAGTGCAAAGTGGACAGGGGGCATGAGCACCGGGGAGCTGTTTTTT.

A single count supports this clone. The chain has TRBV7-9 and TRBJ2-5; TRBD1 aligns across 9 bases. The germline V gene has CDR1 SEHNR and CDR2 FQNEAQ (reference sequence). Trimming removed 4 bases from V and 5 bases from J; junction bases left unmatched: 8. CDR3 length: 15 residues. The CDR3 nucleotides are TGTGCCAGCAGCTCCGGACAGGGGCTACGGGAGACCCAGTACTTC. Its translation is CASSSGQGLRETQYF.

The chain couples TRBV6-1 to TRBJ2-5; 7 nucleotides line up with TRBD1. The trim removed 7 bases at V and 2 bases at J, leaving 7 bases unmatched. The CDR3 extends over 14 amino acids. CDR1 MNHNS and CDR2 SASEGT come from the germline V gene. This CDR3 reads CASNTGTAQETQYF. The CDR3 DNA sequence: TGTGCCAGCAATACTGGGACAGCGCAAGAGACCCAGTACTTC.

The rearrangement joins TRBV6-4 to TRBJ2-3; TRBD2 matches 9 bases. The CDR3 extends over 16 amino acids. The V segment lost 0 bases and the J segment 5 bases; nucleotides outside the gene matches: 6. Germline CDR1 is MRHNA and CDR2 is SNTAGT. The CDR3 bases are TGTGCCAGCAGTGACTCGGGCGGGGGGGCCATAGATACGCAGTATTTT. Translation gives CASSDSGGGAIDTQYF.

V and J are TRBV27 and TRBJ2-5, with TRBD1 matching 7 bases. The CDR3 length is 16 residues. CDR1 and CDR2 (germline): MNHEY, SMNVEV (reference sequence). J lost 4 bases, V lost 4 bases, and 12 bases had no gene match. CDR3 in DNA: TGTGCCAGCAGTTCTCAAACAGGGGCTCGGGGAGAGACCCAGTACTTC. Amino acid sequence: CASSSQTGARGETQYF.